The clone carrying this T cell receptor (beta chain) was recorded only once. Germline CDR1 LNHDA, CDR2 SQIVND (reference sequence). V was cut by 5 bases and J by 0 bases, with 13 bases left in between. The CDR3 runs 16 residues. The sample belongs to a study of blood T cell repertoires in COVID-19. Here immunoSEQ multiplex PCR was the method, and the copy in TCRdb shows in-frame clones only, minus some. The sample includes roughly 190,000 clones, approximately 90% of them seen just once. What was sequenced was peripheral blood. The J gene is TRBJ1-4, the V gene TRBV19, with TRBD1 as a possible D gene (5 bases). The clonotype was recovered from a human donor in a cohort sampled during active COVID-19. CDR3 sequence reads: CASSWGVSATNEKLFF. In DNA form, the CDR3 reads TGTGCCAGTAGTTGGGGGGTATCGGCAACTAATGAAAAACTGTTTTTT.